This TCR beta chain stems from a study of cytomegalovirus exposure and HLA in healthy donors. About the research overall: The use of the same platform for the 110 or so validation repertoires and the 650 to 850 first-cohort repertoires was reported by a later analysis.

The data were produced by immunoSEQ multiplex PCR, yet TCRdb's version contains in-frame clones alone and is incomplete. The sample holds under 200,000 clones, more than 80% seen once. The study, taken as a whole, reports: The tendency of first-cohort TCR clusters to co-occur in the 120 or so validation repertoires was the finding of a later analysis.

The germline V gene encodes CDR1 MNHEY and CDR2 SMNVEV (reference sequence). The CDR3 covers 18 residues. V gave up 5 bases and J gave up 6 bases; unmatched junction bases: 21. As for this clone: The antigen remains undetermined.

The sequence was obtained from a woman under 30 in good health and CMV-seropositive. The sample was PBMCs. The chain links TRBV27 to TRBJ1-2; 7 nucleotides agree with TRBD1. The CDR3 DNA is TGTGCCAGCAGTCGAAGCCTGACAGGGCTAACAATAGCGGATGGCTACACCTTC. This gives the protein CASSRSLTGLTIADGYTF.